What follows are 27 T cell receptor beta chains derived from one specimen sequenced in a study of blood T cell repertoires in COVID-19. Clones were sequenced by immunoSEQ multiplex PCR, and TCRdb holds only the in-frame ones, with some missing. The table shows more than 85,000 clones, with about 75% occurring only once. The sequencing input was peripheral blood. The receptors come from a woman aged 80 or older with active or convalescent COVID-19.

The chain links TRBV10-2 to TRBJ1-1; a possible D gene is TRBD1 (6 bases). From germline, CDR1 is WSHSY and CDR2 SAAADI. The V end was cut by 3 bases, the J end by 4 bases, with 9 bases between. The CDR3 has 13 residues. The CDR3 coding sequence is TGCGCCAGCAGTGATTGGGGGCGCACTGAAGCTTTCTTT. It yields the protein CASSDWGRTEAFF.

The CDR3 loop reads CASGINSGGIETQYF. The CDR3 bases are TGTGCCAGCGGAATCAATAGCGGGGGTATAGAGACCCAGTACTTC. V gene TRBV28 combines with J gene TRBJ2-5; 9 bases are shared with TRBD2. This CDR3 comprises 15 residues. V shed 8 bases and J 4 bases; nucleotides not matched to a gene: 11. CDR1 is MDHEN, CDR2 SYDVKM, per germline.

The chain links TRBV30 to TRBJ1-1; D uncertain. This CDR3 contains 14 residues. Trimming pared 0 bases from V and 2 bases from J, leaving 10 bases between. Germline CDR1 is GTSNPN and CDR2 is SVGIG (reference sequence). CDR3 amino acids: CAWSVLELNTEAFF. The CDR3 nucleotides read TGTGCCTGGAGTGTACTAGAGTTAAACACTGAAGCTTTCTTT.

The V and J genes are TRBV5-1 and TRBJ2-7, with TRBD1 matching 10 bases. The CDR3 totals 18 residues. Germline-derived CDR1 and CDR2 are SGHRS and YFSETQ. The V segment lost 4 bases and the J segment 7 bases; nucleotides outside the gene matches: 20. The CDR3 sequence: CASSLRPGQITGQGEQYF. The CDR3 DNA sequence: TGCGCCAGCAGCCTTCGACCGGGACAGATAACGGGACAGGGGGAGCAGTACTTC.

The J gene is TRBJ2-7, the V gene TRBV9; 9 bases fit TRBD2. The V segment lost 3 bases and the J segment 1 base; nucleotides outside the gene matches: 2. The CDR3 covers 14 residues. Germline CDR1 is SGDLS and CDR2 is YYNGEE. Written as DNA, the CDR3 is TGTGCCAGCAGCGCTAGCGGGACTTCCTACGAGCAGTACTTC. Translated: CASSASGTSYEQYF.

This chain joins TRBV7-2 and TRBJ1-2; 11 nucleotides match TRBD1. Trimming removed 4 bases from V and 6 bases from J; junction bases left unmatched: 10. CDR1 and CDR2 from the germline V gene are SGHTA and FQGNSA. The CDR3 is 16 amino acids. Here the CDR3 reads CASSSYPGQGGHGYTF. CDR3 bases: TGTGCCAGCAGCTCTTATCCGGGACAGGGGGGGCATGGCTACACCTTC.

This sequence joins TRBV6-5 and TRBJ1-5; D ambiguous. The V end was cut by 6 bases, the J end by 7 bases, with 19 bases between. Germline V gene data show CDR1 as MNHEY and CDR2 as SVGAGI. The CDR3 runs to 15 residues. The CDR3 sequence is CASSSGRVSRQPQHF. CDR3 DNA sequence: TGTGCCAGCAGCTCGGGGAGGGTTTCAAGACAGCCCCAGCATTTT.

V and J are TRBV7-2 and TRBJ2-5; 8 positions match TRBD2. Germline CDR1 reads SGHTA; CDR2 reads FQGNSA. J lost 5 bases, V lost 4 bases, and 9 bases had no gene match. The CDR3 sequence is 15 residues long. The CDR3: CASSSSGSRSETQYF. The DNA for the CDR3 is TGTGCCAGCAGCTCAAGCGGGAGTAGGTCGGAGACCCAGTACTTC.

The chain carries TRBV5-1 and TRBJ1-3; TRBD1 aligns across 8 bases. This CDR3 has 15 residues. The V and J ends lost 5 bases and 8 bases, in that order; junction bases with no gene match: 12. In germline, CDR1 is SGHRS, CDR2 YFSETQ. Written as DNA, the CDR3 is TGCGCCAGCAGACCGGGACAGGCGAAGGGAGACACCATATATTTT. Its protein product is CASRPGQAKGDTIYF.

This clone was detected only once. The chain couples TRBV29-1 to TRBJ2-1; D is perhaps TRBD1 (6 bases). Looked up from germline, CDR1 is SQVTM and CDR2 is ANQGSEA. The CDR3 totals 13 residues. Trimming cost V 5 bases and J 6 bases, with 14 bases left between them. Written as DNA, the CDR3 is TGCAGCGTTCAGGGGTCTACTCCCAATGAGCAGTTCTTC. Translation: CSVQGSTPNEQFF.

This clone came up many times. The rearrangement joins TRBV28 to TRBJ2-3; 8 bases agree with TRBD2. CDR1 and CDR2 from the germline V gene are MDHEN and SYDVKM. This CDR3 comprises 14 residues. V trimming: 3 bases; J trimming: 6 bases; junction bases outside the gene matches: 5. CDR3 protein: CASSFISGTDTQYF. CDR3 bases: TGTGCCAGCAGTTTCATTAGCGGGACGGATACGCAGTATTTT.

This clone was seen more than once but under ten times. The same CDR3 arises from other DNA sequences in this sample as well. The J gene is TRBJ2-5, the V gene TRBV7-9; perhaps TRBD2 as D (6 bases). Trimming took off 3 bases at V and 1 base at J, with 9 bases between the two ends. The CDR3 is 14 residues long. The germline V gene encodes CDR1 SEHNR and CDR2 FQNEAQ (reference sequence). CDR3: CASSFPGVQETQYF. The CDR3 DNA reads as TGTGCCAGCAGCTTCCCGGGAGTCCAAGAGACCCAGTACTTC.

DNA of the CDR3: TGTGCCAGCAGCACTAGACTAGCGGGGACAGATACGCAGTATTTT. It is translated as CASSTRLAGTDTQYF. The genes are TRBV5-4 and TRBJ2-3, with 11 bases aligning to TRBD2. CDR1 and CDR2 from the germline V gene are SGHNT and YYREEE (reference sequence). CDR3 length: 15 amino acids. V shed 4 bases, J shed 3 bases, and the junction held 4 bases outside the gene matches. Drawing the rest from reference TRBV5-4 and TRBJ2-3, the complete variable domain is ETGVTQSPTHLIKTRGQQVTLRCSSQSGHNTVSWYQQALGQGPQFIFQYYREEENGRGNFPPRFSGLQFPNYSSELNVNALELDDSALYLCASSTRLAGTDTQYFGPGTRLTVL.

The CDR3 DNA follows: TGTGCCAGCAGGTCGGAGGTAGGAGTGGACATTCAGTACTTC. Translating it yields CASRSEVGVDIQYF. The chain links TRBV5-8 to TRBJ2-4; a possible D gene is TRBD2 (5 bases). The ends were cut back, 5 bases at V and 8 bases at J, with 17 bases in the middle. This CDR3 comprises 14 residues. Germline loops: CDR1 SGHTS, CDR2 YDEGEE. Combining the CDR3 with reference TRBV5-8 and TRBJ2-4 gives the whole variable domain EAGVTQSPTHLIKTRGQQATLRCSPISGHTSVYWYQQALGLGLQFLLWYDEGEERNRGNFPPRFSGRQFPNYSSELNVNALELEDSALYLCASRSEVGVDIQYFGAGTRLSVL.

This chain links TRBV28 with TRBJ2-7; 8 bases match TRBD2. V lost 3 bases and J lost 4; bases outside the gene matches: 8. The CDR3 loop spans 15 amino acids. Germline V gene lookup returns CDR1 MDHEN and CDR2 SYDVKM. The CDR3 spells CASSFVGGGMYEQYF. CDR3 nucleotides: TGTGCCAGCAGTTTCGTAGGCGGGGGGATGTACGAGCAGTACTTC.

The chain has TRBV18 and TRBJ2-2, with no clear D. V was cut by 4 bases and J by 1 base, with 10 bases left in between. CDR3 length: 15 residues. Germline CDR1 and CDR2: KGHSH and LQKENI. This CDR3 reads CASSLAGLNTGELFF. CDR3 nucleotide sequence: TGTGCCAGCTCACTGGCCGGGTTGAACACCGGGGAGCTGTTTTTT.

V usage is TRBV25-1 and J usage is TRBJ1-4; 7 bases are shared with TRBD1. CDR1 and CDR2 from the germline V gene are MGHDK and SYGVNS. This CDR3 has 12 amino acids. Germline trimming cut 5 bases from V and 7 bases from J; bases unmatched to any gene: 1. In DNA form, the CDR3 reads TGTGCCAGCAGTAGACAGGGTGAAAAACTGTTTTTT. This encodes CASSRQGEKLFF.

In DNA form, the CDR3 reads TGTGCCTGGAGTGCACGACTAGGGGTCTCCTACGAGCAGTACTTC. Residues: CAWSARLGVSYEQYF. This chain connects TRBV30 to TRBJ2-7, with a tentative D call TRBD2 (6 bases). CDR1 GTSNPN and CDR2 SVGIG come from the germline V gene (reference sequence). CDR3 length: 15 residues. Trimming took 1 base from V and 0 from J, leaving 13 bases between them. Full variable domain (rest looked up from reference TRBV30 and TRBJ2-7): SQTIHQWPATLVQPVGSPLSLECTVEGTSNPNLYWYRQAAGRGLQLLFYSVGIGQISSEVPQNLSASRPQDRQFILSSKKLLLSDSGFYLCAWSARLGVSYEQYFGPGTRLTVT.

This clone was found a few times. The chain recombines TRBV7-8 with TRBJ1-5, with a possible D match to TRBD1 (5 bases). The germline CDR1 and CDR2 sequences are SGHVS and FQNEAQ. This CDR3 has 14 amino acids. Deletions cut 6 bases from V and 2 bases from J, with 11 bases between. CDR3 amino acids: CASSKGSGNQPQHF. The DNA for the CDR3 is TGTGCCAGCAGTAAGGGGTCGGGCAATCAGCCCCAGCATTTT.

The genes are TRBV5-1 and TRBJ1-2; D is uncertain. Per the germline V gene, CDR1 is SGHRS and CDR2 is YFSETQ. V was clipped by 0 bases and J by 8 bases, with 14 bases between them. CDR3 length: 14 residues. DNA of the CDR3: TGCGCCAGCAGCTTGGAGGTGCCACCGGGGGGCTACACCTTC. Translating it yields CASSLEVPPGGYTF.

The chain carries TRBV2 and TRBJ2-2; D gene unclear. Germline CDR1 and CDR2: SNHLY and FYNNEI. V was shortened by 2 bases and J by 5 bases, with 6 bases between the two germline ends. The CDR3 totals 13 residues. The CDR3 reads CASSELRTGELFF. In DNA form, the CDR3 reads TGTGCCAGCAGTGAACTCAGGACCGGGGAGCTGTTTTTT. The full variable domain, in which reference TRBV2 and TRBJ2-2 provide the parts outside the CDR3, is EPEVTQTPSHQVTQMGQEVILRCVPISNHLYFYWYRQILGQKVEFLVSFYNNEISEKSEIFDDQFSVERPDGSNFTLKIRSTKLEDSAMYFCASSELRTGELFFGEGSRLTVL.

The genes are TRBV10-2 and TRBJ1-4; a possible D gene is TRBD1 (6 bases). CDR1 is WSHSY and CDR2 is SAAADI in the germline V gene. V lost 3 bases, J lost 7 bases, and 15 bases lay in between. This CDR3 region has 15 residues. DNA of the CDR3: TGCGCCAGCAGTGAAGCAAACAGGGCTGGTGAAAAACTGTTTTTT. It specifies CASSEANRAGEKLFF.

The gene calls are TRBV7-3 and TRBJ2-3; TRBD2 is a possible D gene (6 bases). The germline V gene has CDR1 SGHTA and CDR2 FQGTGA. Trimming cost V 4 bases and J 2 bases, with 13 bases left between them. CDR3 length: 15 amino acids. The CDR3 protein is CASSSSSAHTDTQYF. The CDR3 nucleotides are TGTGCCAGCAGCTCCTCTAGCGCCCACACAGATACGCAGTATTTT.

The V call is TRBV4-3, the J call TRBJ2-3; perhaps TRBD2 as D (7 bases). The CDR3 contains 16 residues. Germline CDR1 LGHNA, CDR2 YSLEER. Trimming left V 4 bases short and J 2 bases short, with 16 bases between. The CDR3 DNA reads TGCGCCAGCAGCCCTGGGGGCGGGAGCCTCACAGATACGCAGTATTTT. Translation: CASSPGGGSLTDTQYF.

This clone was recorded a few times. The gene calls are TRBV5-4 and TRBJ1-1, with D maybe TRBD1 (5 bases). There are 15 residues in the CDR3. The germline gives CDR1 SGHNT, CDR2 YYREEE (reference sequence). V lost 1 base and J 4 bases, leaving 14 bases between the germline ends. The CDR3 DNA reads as TGTGCCAGCAGCTTGCAGGCCTCCAGGGCCACTGAAGCTTTCTTT. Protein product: CASSLQASRATEAFF.

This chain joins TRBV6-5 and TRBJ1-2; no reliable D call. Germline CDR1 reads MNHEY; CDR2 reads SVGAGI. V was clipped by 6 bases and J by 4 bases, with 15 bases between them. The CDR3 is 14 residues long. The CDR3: CASSPPAGTYGYTF. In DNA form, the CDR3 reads TGTGCCAGCAGCCCCCCCGCAGGCACCTATGGCTACACCTTC.

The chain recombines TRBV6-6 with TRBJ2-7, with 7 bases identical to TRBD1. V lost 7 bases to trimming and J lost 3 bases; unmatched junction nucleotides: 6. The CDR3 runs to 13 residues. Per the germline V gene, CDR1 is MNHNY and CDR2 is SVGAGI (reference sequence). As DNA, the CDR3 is TGTGCCAGCACCGAGGGGGCCTTCTACGAGCAGTACTTC. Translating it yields CASTEGAFYEQYF.